What follows is one TCR beta chain and its context. What it binds is not known. Primers for the PCR totalled 60 Vbeta and 13 Jbeta. Measured with immunoSEQ multiplex PCR; TCRdb has only the in-frame clones, and not every one. The sample contains about 120,000 clones, more than 60% of which appear only once. This specimen comes from a study of cytomegalovirus exposure and HLA in healthy donors. Study-wide findings and caveats: An ancestry cluster, one associated with Asian ancestry, reportedly showed fewer N-insertions than the approximately 670-donor mean in a later analysis. Another analysis was done later, and it associated 15,000 or so TCR beta sequences with HLA alleles at 0.05 false discovery rate. Per a prior analysis, the majority of TCR beta V segments were productive roughly 87% or roughly 30% of the time.

Germline lookup yields CDR1 SGHTA and CDR2 FQGNSA. The CDR3 has 16 amino acids. This chain links TRBV7-2 with TRBJ2-5, with 9 bases matching TRBD2. The J call could be wrong; TRBJ2-7 is a better fit for the DNA end. The sequence was collected from a woman in her thirties or forties in good health and CMV-seropositive. The specimen was PBMCs. The CDR3 sequence: CASSLGGLARSYEQYF. In nucleotides, the CDR3 is TGTGCCAGCAGCTTAGGTGGACTAGCGCGCTCCTACGAGCAGTACTTC.